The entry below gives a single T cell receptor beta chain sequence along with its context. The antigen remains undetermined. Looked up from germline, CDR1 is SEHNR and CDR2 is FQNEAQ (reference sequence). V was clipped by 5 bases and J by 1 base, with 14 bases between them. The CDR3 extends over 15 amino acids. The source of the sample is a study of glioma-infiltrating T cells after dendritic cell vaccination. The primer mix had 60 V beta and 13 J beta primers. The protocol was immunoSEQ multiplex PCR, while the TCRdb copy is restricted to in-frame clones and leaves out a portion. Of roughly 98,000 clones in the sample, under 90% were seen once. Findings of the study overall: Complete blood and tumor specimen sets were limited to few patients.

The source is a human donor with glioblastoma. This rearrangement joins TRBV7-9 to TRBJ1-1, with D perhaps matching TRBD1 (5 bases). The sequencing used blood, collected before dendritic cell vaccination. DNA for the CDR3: TGTGCCAGCAGCGCGCGGCAGGGAGGGAACACTGAAGCTTTCTTT. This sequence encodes CASSARQGGNTEAFF.